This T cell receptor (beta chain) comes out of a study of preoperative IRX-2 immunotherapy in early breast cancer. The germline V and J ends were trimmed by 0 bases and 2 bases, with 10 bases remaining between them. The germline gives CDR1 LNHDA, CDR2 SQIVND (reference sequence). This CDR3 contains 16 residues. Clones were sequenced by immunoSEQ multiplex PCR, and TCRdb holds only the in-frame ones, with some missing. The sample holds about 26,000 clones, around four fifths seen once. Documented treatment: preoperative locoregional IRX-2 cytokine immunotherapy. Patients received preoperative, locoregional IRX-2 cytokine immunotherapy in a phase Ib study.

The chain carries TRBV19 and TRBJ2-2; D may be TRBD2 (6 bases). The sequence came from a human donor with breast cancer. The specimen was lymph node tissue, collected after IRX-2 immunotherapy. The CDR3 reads CASSIEAGRNTGELFF. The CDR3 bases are TGTGCCAGTAGTATAGAGGCCGGGAGAAACACCGGGGAGCTGTTTTTT.